This T cell receptor (beta chain) comes out of a study of long-term antiretroviral therapy in people with HIV. General study findings and limits: HIV repertoire CDR3 lengths ranged less widely than those of controls. Post-ART samples showed increased diversity that remained below transplant donor control levels. Whichever time point was examined, clones expanded before ART dominated the repertoire.

Run at survey level, the immunoSEQ assay was version v3.0. The table came from immunoSEQ multiplex PCR; TCRdb's copy has only in-frame clones and leaves some out. In the table there are about 21,000 clones, approximately 90% of which are singletons. About this clone itself: The antigen is undetermined.

There were about 1-11 million cryopreserved PBMC in the samples before DNA extraction. From germline, CDR1 is SNHLY and CDR2 FYNNEI. The CDR3 is 15 amino acids. Trimming removed 1 base from V and 1 base from J, with 8 bases in between. This clonotype was sampled from a man aged 55 to 70 with HIV. This sequence joins TRBV2 and TRBJ1-5; D perhaps matches TRBD1 (6 bases). Sequencing used unsorted PBMCs, obtained 2.3 years after starting antiretroviral therapy. The CDR3 protein is CASSEGTVSNQPQHF. Here the CDR3 DNA reads TGTGCCAGCAGTGAAGGGACAGTCAGCAATCAGCCCCAGCATTTT.